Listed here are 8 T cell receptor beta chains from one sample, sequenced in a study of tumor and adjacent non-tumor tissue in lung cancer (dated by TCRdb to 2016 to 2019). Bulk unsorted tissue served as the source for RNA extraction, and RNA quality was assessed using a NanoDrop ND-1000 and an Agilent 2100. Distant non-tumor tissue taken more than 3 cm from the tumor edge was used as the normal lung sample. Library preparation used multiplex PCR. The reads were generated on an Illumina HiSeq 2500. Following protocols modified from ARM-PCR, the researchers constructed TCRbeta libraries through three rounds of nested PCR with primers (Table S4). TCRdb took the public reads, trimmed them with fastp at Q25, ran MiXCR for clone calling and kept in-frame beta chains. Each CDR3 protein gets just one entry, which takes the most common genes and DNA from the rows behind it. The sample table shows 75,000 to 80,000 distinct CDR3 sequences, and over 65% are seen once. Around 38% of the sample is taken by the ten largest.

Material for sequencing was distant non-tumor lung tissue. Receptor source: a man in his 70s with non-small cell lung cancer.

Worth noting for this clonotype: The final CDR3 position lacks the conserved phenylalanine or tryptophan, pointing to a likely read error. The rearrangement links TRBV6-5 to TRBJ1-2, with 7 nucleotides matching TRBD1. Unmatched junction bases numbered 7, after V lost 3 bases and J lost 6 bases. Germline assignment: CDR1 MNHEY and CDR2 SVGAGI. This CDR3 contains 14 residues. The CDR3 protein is CASSYSARGDGYTS. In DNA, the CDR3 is TGTGCCAGCAGTTATTCCGCCAGGGGGGATGGCTACACCTCC.

As DNA, the CDR3 is TGTGCCAGCATTAACCGTCCTGCTCGTGAGCAGTTCTTC. Translating it yields CASINRPAREQFF. The chain joins TRBV6-2 or TRBV6-3 to TRBJ2-1, with D hard to call. The CDR3 sequence is 13 residues long. The ends were cut back, 7 bases at V and 9 bases at J, with 16 bases in the middle. Germline V gene data show CDR1 as MNHEY and CDR2 as SVGEGT.

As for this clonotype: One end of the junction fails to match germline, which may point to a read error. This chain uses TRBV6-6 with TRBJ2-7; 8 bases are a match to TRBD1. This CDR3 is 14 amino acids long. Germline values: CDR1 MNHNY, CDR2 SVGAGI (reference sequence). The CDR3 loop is CANSGQGVSCEQYF. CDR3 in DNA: TGTGCCAACAGTGGACAGGGAGTCTCCTGCGAGCAGTACTTC.

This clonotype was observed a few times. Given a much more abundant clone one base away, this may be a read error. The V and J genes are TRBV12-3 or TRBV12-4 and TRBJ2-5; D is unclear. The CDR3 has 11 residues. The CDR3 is CVSSLQETQYF. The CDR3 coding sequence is TGTGTCAGCAGTCTCCAAGAGACCCAGTACTTC.

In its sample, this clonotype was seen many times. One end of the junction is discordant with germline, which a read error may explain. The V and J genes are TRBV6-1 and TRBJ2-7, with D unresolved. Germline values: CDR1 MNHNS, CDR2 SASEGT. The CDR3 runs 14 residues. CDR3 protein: CARSDYPTEREQYF. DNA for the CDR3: TGTGCCAGAAGTGATTACCCAACGGAAAGGGAGCAGTACTTC.

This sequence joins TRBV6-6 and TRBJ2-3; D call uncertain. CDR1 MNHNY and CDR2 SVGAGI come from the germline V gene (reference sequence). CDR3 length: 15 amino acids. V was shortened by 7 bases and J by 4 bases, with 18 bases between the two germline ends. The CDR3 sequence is CASTGLESSSDTQYF. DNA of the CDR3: TGTGCCAGCACCGGCCTGGAGTCCAGCTCAGATACGCAGTATTTT.

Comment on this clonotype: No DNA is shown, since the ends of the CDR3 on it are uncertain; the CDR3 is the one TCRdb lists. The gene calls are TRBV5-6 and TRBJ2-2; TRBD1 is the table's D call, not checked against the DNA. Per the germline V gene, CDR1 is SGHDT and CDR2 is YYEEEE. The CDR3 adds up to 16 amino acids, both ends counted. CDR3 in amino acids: CASSFGTGNSGGEVFF.

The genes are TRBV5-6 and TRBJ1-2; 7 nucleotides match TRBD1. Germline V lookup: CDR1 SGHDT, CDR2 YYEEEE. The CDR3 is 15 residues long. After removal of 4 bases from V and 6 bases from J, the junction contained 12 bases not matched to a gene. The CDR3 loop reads CASSSGMHQGDGYTF. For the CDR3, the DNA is TGTGCCAGCAGCAGTGGGATGCATCAGGGGGATGGCTACACCTTC.